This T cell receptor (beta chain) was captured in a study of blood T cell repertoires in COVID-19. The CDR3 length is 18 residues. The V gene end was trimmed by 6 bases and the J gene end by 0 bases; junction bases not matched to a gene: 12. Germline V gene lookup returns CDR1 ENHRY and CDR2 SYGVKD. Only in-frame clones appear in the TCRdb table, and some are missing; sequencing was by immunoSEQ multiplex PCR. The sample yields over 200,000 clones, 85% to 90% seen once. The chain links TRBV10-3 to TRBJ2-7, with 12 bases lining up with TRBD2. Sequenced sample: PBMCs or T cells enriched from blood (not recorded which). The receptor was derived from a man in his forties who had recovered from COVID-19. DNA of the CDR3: TGTGCCATCAGATTGTCCGGGACTAGCGGGCCCAACTCCTACGAGCAGTACTTC. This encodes CAIRLSGTSGPNSYEQYF.